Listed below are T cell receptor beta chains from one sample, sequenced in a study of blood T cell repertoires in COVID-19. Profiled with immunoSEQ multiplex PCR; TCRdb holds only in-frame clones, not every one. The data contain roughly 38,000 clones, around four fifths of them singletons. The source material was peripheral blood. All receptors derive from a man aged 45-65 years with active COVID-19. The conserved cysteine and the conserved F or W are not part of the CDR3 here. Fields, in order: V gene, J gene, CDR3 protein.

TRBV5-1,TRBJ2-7,ASSPEYFYEQY
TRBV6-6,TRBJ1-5,ASSYSSRGQPQH
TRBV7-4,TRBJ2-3,ASNLGASGGQRDTQY
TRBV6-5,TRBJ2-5,ASSTRTHSETQY
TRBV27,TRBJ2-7,ASSLGGGLAYEQY
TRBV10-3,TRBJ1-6,AISEDSYNSPLH
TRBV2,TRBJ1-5,ASSDRPSGPQH
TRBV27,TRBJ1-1,ASSQQGRTEAF
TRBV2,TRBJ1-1,ASSEGYGGRAF
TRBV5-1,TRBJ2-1,ASSLSSVDYNEQF
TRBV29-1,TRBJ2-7,SVGSGGSTEQY
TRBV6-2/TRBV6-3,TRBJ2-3,ASSYRADTQY
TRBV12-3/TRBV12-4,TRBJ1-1,ASREQGGTEAF
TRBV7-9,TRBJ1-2,ASSLARYGYT
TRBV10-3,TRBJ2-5,AINETPKETQY
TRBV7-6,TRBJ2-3,ASSPPGSGVSTDTQY
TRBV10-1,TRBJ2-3,ASSEFPFSGGSVTQY
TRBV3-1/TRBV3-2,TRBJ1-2,ASALASGGNYGYT
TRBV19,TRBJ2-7,ASSHASGGFYEQY
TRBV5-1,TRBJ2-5,ASSLGGLKETQY